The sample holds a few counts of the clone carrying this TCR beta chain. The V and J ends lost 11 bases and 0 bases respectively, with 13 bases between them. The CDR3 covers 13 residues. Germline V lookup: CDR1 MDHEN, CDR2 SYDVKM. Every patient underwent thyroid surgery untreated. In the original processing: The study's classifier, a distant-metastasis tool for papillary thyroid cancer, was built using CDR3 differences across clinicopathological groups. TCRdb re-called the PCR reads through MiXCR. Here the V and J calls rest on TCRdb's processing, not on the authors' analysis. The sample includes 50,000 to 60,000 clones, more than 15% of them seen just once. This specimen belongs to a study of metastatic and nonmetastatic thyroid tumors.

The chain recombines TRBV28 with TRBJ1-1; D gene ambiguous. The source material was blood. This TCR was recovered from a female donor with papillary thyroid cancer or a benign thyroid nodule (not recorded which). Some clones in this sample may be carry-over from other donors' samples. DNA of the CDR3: TGTGCCGGCAACGAGCTGATGAACACTGAAGCTTTCTTT. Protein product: CAGNELMNTEAFF.